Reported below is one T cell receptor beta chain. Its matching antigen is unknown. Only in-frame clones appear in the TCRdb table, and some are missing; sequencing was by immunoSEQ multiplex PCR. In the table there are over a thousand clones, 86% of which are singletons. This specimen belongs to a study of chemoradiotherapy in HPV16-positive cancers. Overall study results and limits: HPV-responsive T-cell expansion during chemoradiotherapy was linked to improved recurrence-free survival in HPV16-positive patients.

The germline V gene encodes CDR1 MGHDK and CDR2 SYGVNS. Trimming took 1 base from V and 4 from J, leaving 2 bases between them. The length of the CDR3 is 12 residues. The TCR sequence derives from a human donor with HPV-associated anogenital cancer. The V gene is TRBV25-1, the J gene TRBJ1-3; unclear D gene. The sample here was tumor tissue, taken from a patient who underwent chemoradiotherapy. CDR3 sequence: CASSEFGNTIYF. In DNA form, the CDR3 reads TGTGCCAGCAGTGAATTCGGAAACACCATATATTTT.